The rows below give T cell receptor beta chains drawn from one sample of a study of cytomegalovirus exposure and HLA in healthy donors. TCRdb keeps only in-frame clones here, not all; method: immunoSEQ multiplex PCR. Here the sample spans 150,000 to 180,000 clones, around 84% being singletons. Material: PBMCs. These receptors came from a woman in her thirties or forties in good health and CMV-seropositive. CDR3s include the opening cysteine and the closing phenylalanine or tryptophan. A D gene is named only where the DNA matches it firmly. Expanded clones get a size class; other rows say once, few or many, or leave the size out.

v_gene: TRBV5-1; j_gene: TRBJ2-2; abundance: -; d_gene: TRBD2; CDR3aa: CASSYYGLAGGDGELFF; CDR3nt: TGCGCCAGCAGCTACTACGGACTAGCGGGAGGTGACGGGGAGCTGTTTTTT
v_gene: TRBV30; j_gene: TRBJ1-3; abundance: once; d_gene: -; CDR3aa: CAWSSWGEGNTIYF; CDR3nt: TGTGCCTGGAGCAGCTGGGGGGAAGGAAACACCATATATTTT
v_gene: TRBV7-2; j_gene: TRBJ2-7; abundance: -; d_gene: TRBD2; CDR3aa: CASSLASSGRSYEQYF; CDR3nt: TGTGCCAGCAGCTTAGCGTCCAGCGGGAGGTCCTACGAGCAGTACTTC
v_gene: TRBV5-8; j_gene: TRBJ2-3; abundance: -; d_gene: TRBD2; CDR3aa: CASSFAGRAEDTQYF; CDR3nt: TGTGCCAGCAGCTTCGCGGGGAGGGCCGAAGATACGCAGTATTTT
v_gene: TRBV7-8; j_gene: TRBJ1-2; abundance: few; d_gene: TRBD1; CDR3aa: CASSSRQGQEYGYTF; CDR3nt: TGTGCCAGCAGCTCCCGACAGGGGCAGGAGTATGGCTACACCTTC
v_gene: TRBV18; j_gene: TRBJ2-2; abundance: -; d_gene: -; CDR3aa: CASSPPRGNGELFF; CDR3nt: TGTGCCAGCTCACCACCCAGGGGAAACGGGGAGCTGTTTTTT
v_gene: TRBV9; j_gene: TRBJ2-3; abundance: -; d_gene: -; CDR3aa: CASSVVGTSTDTQYF; CDR3nt: TGTGCCAGCAGCGTGGTAGGGACTAGCACAGATACGCAGTATTTT
v_gene: TRBV19; j_gene: TRBJ2-7; abundance: -; d_gene: -; CDR3aa: CASSPQRGSYEQYF; CDR3nt: TGTGCCAGTAGCCCGCAACGGGGGTCCTACGAGCAGTACTTC
v_gene: TRBV9; j_gene: TRBJ2-6; abundance: few; d_gene: -; CDR3aa: CASSVAPGSIAGANVLTF; CDR3nt: TGTGCCAGCAGCGTAGCCCCCGGGAGCATTGCTGGGGCCAACGTCCTGACTTTC
v_gene: TRBV5-1; j_gene: TRBJ2-2; abundance: -; d_gene: TRBD2; CDR3aa: CASSLLRELHTGELFF; CDR3nt: TGCGCCAGCAGCCTCCTGCGGGAGTTACACACCGGGGAGCTGTTTTTT
v_gene: TRBV7-3; j_gene: TRBJ2-1; abundance: -; d_gene: TRBD2; CDR3aa: CASSLAGTSSYNEQFF; CDR3nt: TGTGCCAGCAGCTTAGCCGGGACTAGCTCCTACAATGAGCAGTTCTTC
v_gene: TRBV7-2; j_gene: TRBJ2-1; abundance: -; d_gene: TRBD2; CDR3aa: CASSLPGGPYNEQFF; CDR3nt: TGTGCCAGCAGCTTACCGGGAGGCCCCTACAATGAGCAGTTCTTC
v_gene: TRBV7-9; j_gene: TRBJ2-7; abundance: -; d_gene: TRBD1; CDR3aa: CASSQGQGVYEQYF; CDR3nt: TGTGCCAGCAGCCAAGGACAGGGTGTGTACGAGCAGTACTTC
v_gene: TRBV6-5; j_gene: TRBJ1-5; abundance: -; d_gene: TRBD1; CDR3aa: CASSLTGGNQPQHF; CDR3nt: TGTGCCAGCAGTTTAACAGGGGGCAATCAGCCCCAGCATTTT
v_gene: TRBV19; j_gene: TRBJ2-6; abundance: -; d_gene: TRBD1; CDR3aa: CASRGDRVFSGANVLTF; CDR3nt: TGTGCCAGTAGGGGGGACAGGGTTTTCTCTGGGGCCAACGTCCTGACTTTC
v_gene: TRBV5-4; j_gene: TRBJ2-5; abundance: once; d_gene: -; CDR3aa: CASSLSGEYQETQYF; CDR3nt: TGTGCCAGCAGCTTGTCGGGGGAGTACCAAGAGACCCAGTACTTC
v_gene: TRBV19; j_gene: TRBJ2-1; abundance: -; d_gene: TRBD1; CDR3aa: CASSNTGGVRIEQFF; CDR3nt: TGTGCCAGTAGCAACACAGGGGGAGTTCGGATTGAGCAGTTCTTC
v_gene: TRBV5-1; j_gene: TRBJ2-1; abundance: -; d_gene: -; CDR3aa: CASSLGQSSYNEQFF; CDR3nt: TGCGCCAGCAGCTTAGGACAGAGCTCCTACAATGAGCAGTTCTTC
v_gene: TRBV30; j_gene: TRBJ2-7; abundance: -; d_gene: TRBD1; CDR3aa: CAWSVQGRVYEQYF; CDR3nt: TGTGCCTGGAGTGTACAGGGGCGGGTCTACGAGCAGTACTTC
v_gene: TRBV28; j_gene: TRBJ1-1; abundance: -; d_gene: -; CDR3aa: CASRQGVNTEAFF; CDR3nt: TGTGCCAGCCGGCAGGGTGTAAACACTGAAGCTTTCTTT
v_gene: TRBV29-1; j_gene: TRBJ1-1; abundance: few; d_gene: -; CDR3aa: CSALDRGTEAFF; CDR3nt: TGCAGCGCTTTGGACAGAGGGACTGAAGCTTTCTTT
v_gene: TRBV7-9; j_gene: TRBJ2-1; abundance: -; d_gene: -; CDR3aa: CASSLAVVRDEQFF; CDR3nt: TGTGCCAGCAGCTTAGCGGTGGTCCGGGATGAGCAGTTCTTC
v_gene: TRBV7-2; j_gene: TRBJ2-1; abundance: -; d_gene: TRBD2; CDR3aa: CASSLALAGGNEQFF; CDR3nt: TGTGCCAGCAGCTTAGCACTAGCGGGGGGGAATGAGCAGTTCTTC
v_gene: TRBV6-1; j_gene: TRBJ2-3; abundance: once; d_gene: -; CDR3aa: CASSARGVGTDTQYF; CDR3nt: TGTGCCAGCAGTGCCAGGGGTGTCGGCACAGATACGCAGTATTTT
v_gene: TRBV9; j_gene: TRBJ2-3; abundance: once; d_gene: TRBD1; CDR3aa: CASSVAGTGVTDTQYF; CDR3nt: TGTGCCAGCAGCGTAGCCGGGACAGGGGTCACAGATACGCAGTATTTT
v_gene: TRBV28; j_gene: TRBJ1-1; abundance: -; d_gene: -; CDR3aa: CASSFGWNTEAFF; CDR3nt: TGTGCCAGCAGTTTCGGGTGGAACACTGAAGCTTTCTTT
v_gene: TRBV19; j_gene: TRBJ1-2; abundance: -; d_gene: TRBD1; CDR3aa: CASSIPSTGVYGYTF; CDR3nt: TGTGCCAGTAGTATCCCTTCGACAGGGGTGTATGGCTACACCTTC
v_gene: TRBV30; j_gene: TRBJ1-5; abundance: few; d_gene: -; CDR3aa: CAWSREVGQPQHF; CDR3nt: TGTGCCTGGAGCCGGGAGGTTGGTCAGCCCCAGCATTTT
v_gene: TRBV2; j_gene: TRBJ2-7; abundance: -; d_gene: -; CDR3aa: CASRVNREFSYEQYF; CDR3nt: TGTGCCAGCAGGGTCAACCGGGAGTTCTCCTACGAGCAGTACTTC
v_gene: TRBV29-1; j_gene: TRBJ1-1; abundance: few; d_gene: -; CDR3aa: CSVKRQGIGLPRINIFEINTEAFF; CDR3nt: TGCAGCGTTAAACGTCAGGGAATCGGGTTACCCCGAATAAACATATTTGAGATCAACACTGAAGCTTTCTTT
v_gene: TRBV27; j_gene: TRBJ1-6; abundance: -; d_gene: TRBD1; CDR3aa: CASSPQGANSPLHF; CDR3nt: TGTGCCAGCAGTCCACAGGGGGCGAATTCACCCCTCCACTTT
v_gene: TRBV29-1; j_gene: TRBJ2-1; abundance: -; d_gene: -; CDR3aa: CSVRGGGSYNEQFF; CDR3nt: TGCAGCGTTCGAGGGGGTGGGTCCTACAATGAGCAGTTCTTC
v_gene: TRBV9; j_gene: TRBJ2-2; abundance: -; d_gene: TRBD2; CDR3aa: CASSETGTSNTGELFF; CDR3nt: TGTGCCAGCAGCGAAACCGGGACTAGCAACACCGGGGAGCTGTTTTTT
v_gene: TRBV5-4; j_gene: TRBJ2-1; abundance: -; d_gene: -; CDR3aa: CASSLTGNEQFF; CDR3nt: TGTGCCAGCAGCTTGACAGGTAATGAGCAGTTCTTC
v_gene: TRBV27; j_gene: TRBJ2-7; abundance: -; d_gene: TRBD2; CDR3aa: CASSLSPLVSGVSYEQYF; CDR3nt: TGTGCCAGCAGTTTATCGCCCCTTGTTAGCGGGGTTTCCTACGAGCAGTACTTC
v_gene: TRBV6-5; j_gene: TRBJ2-5; abundance: -; d_gene: -; CDR3aa: CASSFRPGETQYF; CDR3nt: TGTGCCAGCAGTTTCCGGCCGGGAGAGACCCAGTACTTC
v_gene: TRBV5-1; j_gene: TRBJ2-2; abundance: -; d_gene: -; CDR3aa: CASSLGREAGELFF; CDR3nt: TGCGCCAGCAGCTTGGGTAGGGAGGCCGGGGAGCTGTTTTTT
v_gene: TRBV27; j_gene: TRBJ2-1; abundance: -; d_gene: TRBD2; CDR3aa: CASSQWGGSGDNEQFF; CDR3nt: TGTGCCAGCAGTCAGTGGGGAGGTAGCGGGGACAATGAGCAGTTCTTC
v_gene: TRBV13; j_gene: TRBJ1-2; abundance: -; d_gene: -; CDR3aa: CASSPRAGGYTF; CDR3nt: TGTGCCAGCAGCCCGAGGGCAGGAGGCTACACCTTC
v_gene: TRBV15; j_gene: TRBJ2-1; abundance: -; d_gene: TRBD2; CDR3aa: CATSRVMGLAGGEQFF; CDR3nt: TGTGCCACCAGCAGAGTTATGGGACTAGCGGGAGGTGAGCAGTTCTTC
v_gene: TRBV29-1; j_gene: TRBJ1-1; abundance: -; d_gene: -; CDR3aa: CSAAGSMNTEAFF; CDR3nt: TGCAGCGCGGCCGGGTCCATGAACACTGAAGCTTTCTTT
v_gene: TRBV14; j_gene: TRBJ2-3; abundance: -; d_gene: TRBD2; CDR3aa: CASSQDVLAGVTDTQYF; CDR3nt: TGTGCCAGCAGCCAAGACGTACTAGCGGGGGTGACAGATACGCAGTATTTT
v_gene: TRBV28; j_gene: TRBJ1-5; abundance: -; d_gene: -; CDR3aa: CASSFYIGGYGNQPQHF; CDR3nt: TGTGCCAGCAGTTTTTATATTGGAGGCTATGGCAATCAGCCCCAGCATTTT
v_gene: TRBV10-3; j_gene: TRBJ2-1; abundance: -; d_gene: TRBD2; CDR3aa: CAISGTSFEQFF; CDR3nt: TGTGCCATCAGTGGGACTAGTTTTGAGCAGTTCTTC
v_gene: TRBV6-6; j_gene: TRBJ1-2; abundance: -; d_gene: -; CDR3aa: CASTTIREGDYGYTF; CDR3nt: TGTGCCAGCACCACGATAAGGGAAGGGGACTATGGCTACACCTTC
v_gene: TRBV4-1; j_gene: TRBJ2-2; abundance: few; d_gene: TRBD2; CDR3aa: CASSHKGTSLTGELFF; CDR3nt: TGCGCCAGCAGCCACAAGGGGACTAGCCTCACCGGGGAGCTGTTTTTT
v_gene: TRBV9; j_gene: TRBJ2-2; abundance: -; d_gene: -; CDR3aa: CASRRPGNTGELFF; CDR3nt: TGTGCCAGCAGGCGTCCAGGGAACACCGGGGAGCTGTTTTTT
v_gene: TRBV7-9; j_gene: TRBJ2-3; abundance: -; d_gene: TRBD2; CDR3aa: CASSLNSGSADTQYF; CDR3nt: TGTGCCAGCAGCTTGAACAGCGGGAGTGCAGATACGCAGTATTTT
v_gene: TRBV5-1; j_gene: TRBJ2-5; abundance: -; d_gene: TRBD2; CDR3aa: CASSLLAGDAETQYF; CDR3nt: TGCGCCAGCAGCTTGCTAGCGGGAGATGCTGAGACCCAGTACTTC
v_gene: TRBV2; j_gene: TRBJ2-3; abundance: -; d_gene: TRBD2; CDR3aa: CASRILAGVGDTQYF; CDR3nt: TGTGCCAGCAGAATACTAGCGGGAGTTGGAGATACGCAGTATTTT
v_gene: TRBV5-1; j_gene: TRBJ1-1; abundance: -; d_gene: TRBD1; CDR3aa: CASSLQQGVKTEAFF; CDR3nt: TGCGCCAGCAGCTTGCAGCAGGGGGTAAAAACTGAAGCTTTCTTT